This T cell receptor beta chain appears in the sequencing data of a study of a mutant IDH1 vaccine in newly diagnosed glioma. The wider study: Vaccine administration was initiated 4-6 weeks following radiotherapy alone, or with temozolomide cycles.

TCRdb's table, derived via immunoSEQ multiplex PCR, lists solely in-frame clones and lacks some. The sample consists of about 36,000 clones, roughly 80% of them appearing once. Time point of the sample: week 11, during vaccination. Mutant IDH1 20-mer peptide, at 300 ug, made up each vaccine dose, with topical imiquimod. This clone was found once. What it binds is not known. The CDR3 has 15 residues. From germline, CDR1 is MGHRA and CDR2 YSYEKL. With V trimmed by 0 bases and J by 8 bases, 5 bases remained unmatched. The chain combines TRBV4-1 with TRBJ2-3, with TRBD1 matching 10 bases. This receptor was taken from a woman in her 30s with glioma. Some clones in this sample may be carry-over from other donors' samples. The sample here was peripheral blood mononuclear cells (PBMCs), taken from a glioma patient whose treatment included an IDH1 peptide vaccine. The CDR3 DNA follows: TGCGCCAGCAGCCAAGACCGGGACAGGGGAGGTACGCAGTATTTT. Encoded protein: CASSQDRDRGGTQYF.